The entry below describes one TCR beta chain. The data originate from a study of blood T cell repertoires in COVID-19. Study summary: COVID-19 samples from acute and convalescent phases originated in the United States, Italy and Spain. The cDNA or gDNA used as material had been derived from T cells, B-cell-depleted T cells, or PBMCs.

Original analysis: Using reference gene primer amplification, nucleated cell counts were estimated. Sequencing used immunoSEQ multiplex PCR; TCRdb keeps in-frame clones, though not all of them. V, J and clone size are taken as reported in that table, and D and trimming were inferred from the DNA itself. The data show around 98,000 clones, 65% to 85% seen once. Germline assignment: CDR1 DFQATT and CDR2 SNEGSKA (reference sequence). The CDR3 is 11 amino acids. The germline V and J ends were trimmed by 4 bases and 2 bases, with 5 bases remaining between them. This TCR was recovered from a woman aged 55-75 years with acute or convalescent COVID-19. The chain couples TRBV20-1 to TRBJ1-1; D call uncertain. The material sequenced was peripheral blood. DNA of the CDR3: TGCAGTGCTACTGTTAACACTGAAGCTTTCTTT. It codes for CSATVNTEAFF.